The clone carrying this TCR beta chain has only one observation. What it recognizes is unknown. The entry originates in a study of CD8+ T cells in alopecia areata. Study observations and caveats: Many of the expanded lesional clones endured in scalp and blood while on tofacitinib. Researchers report lesional scalp, most notably alopecia totalis/universalis, outstripped normal scalp in clonality. Significant decreases in scalp clonality and expanded CD8+ clones followed tofacitinib treatment.

Stated treatment: oral pan-JAK inhibitor, 5-10 mg twice daily. RNA was isolated and reverse transcribed to cDNA, the sequencing template. Some clones are missing from TCRdb's copy, which holds only in-frame ones; the method was immunoSEQ multiplex PCR. The data hold about 99,000 clones, with around 84% observed a single time. CDR1 is SGHNT, CDR2 YYREEE, per germline (reference sequence). The V gene lost 0 bases and the J gene lost 4 bases, with 9 bases spanning the gap. CDR3 length: 14 amino acids. The TCR sequence derives from a human donor with alopecia areata. The chain carries TRBV5-4 and TRBJ2-3; D may match TRBD1 or TRBD2 (6 bases each). The source material was CD8+ T cells sorted from blood, sampled between weeks 30 and 35, from a patient treated with tofacitinib. The CDR3: CASSLAGAPDTQYF. CDR3 DNA sequence: TGTGCCAGCAGCTTGGCGGGGGCCCCAGATACGCAGTATTTT.